This T cell receptor beta chain was identified in a study of naive and memory T cell subsets. Study observations and caveats: A few larger clonotypes appeared in naive repertoires, especially CD8, possibly memory cells re-expressing CD45RA.

Cells stained for CD3, CD4, CD8, CD45RA and CD27 were sorted into four subsets. The beta constant-region primer was an equimolar mix of two oligonucleotides covering TRBC1 and TRBC2. Nested alpha and beta constant-region primers with the SP2 primer drove four PCR rounds on ligated cDNA. Using its own MiXCR run on the UMI-ligation and nested PCR reads, TCRdb lists one record per CDR3 protein. Found here are some 82,000 distinct CDR3 sequences, 11% of them singletons; the top ten hold 0.13%. In the case of this clonotype: Its target is not known. One end of the junction is discordant with germline, which a read error may explain.

This TCR came from a human donor in good health. Sequenced: naive CD4+ T cells from blood.

The CDR3 is CAISNRQGNQPQHF. CDR3 nucleotides: TGTGCCATCAGTAATCGACAGGGCAACCAGCCCCAGCATTTT. This chain joins TRBV10-3 and TRBJ1-5; 7 bases align to TRBD1. Germline V gives CDR1 ENHRY, CDR2 SYGVKD. CDR3 length: 14 residues.